Following are 5 T cell receptor beta chains from one sample sequenced in a study of PD-1 blockade in classical Hodgkin lymphoma. Libraries were prepared by immunoSEQ multiplex PCR; TCRdb keeps only in-frame clonotypes and omits some of them. The sample has 16,000 or so clones, 82% seen once. Relapse was seen in all patients after autologous stem cell transplantation, and brentuximab vedotin exposure was variable. The specimen comprised peripheral blood mononuclear cells (PBMCs), sampled before the second cycle of nivolumab. The receptors originated from a human donor with classical Hodgkin lymphoma.

The chain links TRBV15 to TRBJ1-4, with a possible D match to TRBD1 (5 bases). This CDR3 spans 17 amino acids. The germline gives CDR1 LNHNV, CDR2 YYDKDF (reference sequence). V lost 4 bases and J lost 6, with 21 bases in between. CDR3 DNA: TGTGCCACCAGCAACTGGGATCCGGGCCCAGGGCATGAAAAACTGTTTTTT. Translating it yields CATSNWDPGPGHEKLFF.

This clone was seen just once. J is TRBJ2-7 and V is TRBV6-6; D gene uncertain. V was trimmed by 8 bases and J by 0 bases, leaving 8 bases between them. Germline assignment: CDR1 MNHNY and CDR2 SVGAGI (reference sequence). The CDR3 covers 12 residues. CDR3 amino acids: CASGERSYEQYF. DNA for the CDR3: TGTGCCAGCGGCGAGCGCTCCTACGAGCAGTACTTC.

This chain uses TRBV7-3 with TRBJ2-1; D remains ambiguous. V lost 2 bases and J lost 0, with 5 bases in between. Germline assignment: CDR1 SGHTA and CDR2 FQGTGA. The CDR3 runs 14 residues. The CDR3 here is CASSLQYSYNEQFF. The DNA of the CDR3 is TGTGCCAGCAGCTTACAATACTCCTACAATGAGCAGTTCTTC.

The V call is TRBV7-8, the J call TRBJ2-7; D is uncertain. The CDR3 runs 12 residues. The V gene lost 2 bases and the J gene lost 6 bases, with 8 bases spanning the gap. Germline V gives CDR1 SGHVS, CDR2 FQNEAQ. This chain's CDR3 is CASSLIGLEQYF. The CDR3 DNA reads as TGTGCCAGCAGCTTAATTGGCCTCGAGCAGTACTTC.

The chain uses TRBV5-6 and TRBJ2-2; D may be TRBD1 (6 bases). CDR1 SGHDT and CDR2 YYEEEE come from the germline V gene. This CDR3 has 16 residues. The V end was cut by 2 bases, the J end by 6 bases, with 17 bases between. Written as DNA, the CDR3 is TGTGCCAGCAGCTTTATTGAGGACAGTCCGTCCGGGGAGCTGTTTTTT. Its protein is CASSFIEDSPSGELFF.